This T cell receptor (beta chain) stems from a study of blood T cell repertoires in COVID-19. The overall study: From the United States, Italy and Spain came samples of acute and convalescent COVID-19. Sources were T cells, B-cell-depleted T cells, or PBMCs; the material itself was cDNA or gDNA.

Sequencing used immunoSEQ multiplex PCR; TCRdb keeps in-frame clones, though not all of them. The repertoire holds about 88,000 clones, under 90% seen once, with roughly 15% in the top ten. CDR3 length equals 12 residues. CDR1 is ENHRY, CDR2 SYGVKD, per germline. The trim removed 8 bases at V and 4 bases at J, leaving 3 bases unmatched. The sample comprised peripheral blood. The clonotype comes from a woman aged 70-85 years with acute or convalescent COVID-19. The V and J genes are TRBV10-3 and TRBJ2-7; 9 nucleotides line up with TRBD1. In DNA form, the CDR3 reads TGTGCCATCGGGACAGGGCAATACGAGCAGTACGTC. As protein: CAIGTGQYEQYV.